The 21 T cell receptor beta chains listed next were all sequenced from one sample in a study of technical replicates of blood from a handful of donors. Profiled with immunoSEQ multiplex PCR; TCRdb holds only in-frame clones, not every one. This table has approximately 12,000 clones, roughly 93% appearing once. Sample: PBMCs. These receptors came from a human donor in good health.

This sequence joins TRBV30 and TRBJ1-2, with a possible D match to TRBD1 (5 bases). The germline gives CDR1 GTSNPN, CDR2 SVGIG (reference sequence). V was clipped by 1 base and J by 3 bases, with 15 bases between them. The CDR3 length is 15 residues. CDR3 coding DNA: TGTGCCTGGAGTGGATTGACAGTGGTGGACTATGGCTACACCTTC. It encodes CAWSGLTVVDYGYTF.

This chain connects TRBV2 to TRBJ2-3; 8 nucleotides agree with TRBD2. Losses at the gene ends were 5 bases for V and 3 bases for J; bases not matched to a gene: 4. This CDR3 is built from 14 residues. Germline values: CDR1 SNHLY, CDR2 FYNNEI. In nucleotides, the CDR3 is TGTGCCAGCAGTCCCAGCGGGAGTACAGATACGCAGTATTTT. Amino acids: CASSPSGSTDTQYF.

The table lists this clone with a count of one. The chain carries TRBV7-3 and TRBJ1-1; 7 bases fit TRBD1. V shed 5 bases and J 6 bases; nucleotides not matched to a gene: 6. Germline CDR1 and CDR2: SGHTA and FQGTGA. This CDR3 is 13 amino acids long. The CDR3 sequence: CASSPDRAAEAFF. CDR3 DNA sequence: TGTGCCAGCAGCCCTGACAGGGCGGCTGAAGCTTTCTTT.

V and J are TRBV5-1 and TRBJ2-7, with TRBD1 matching 7 bases. V lost 4 bases to trimming and J lost 5 bases; unmatched junction nucleotides: 9. Germline V gene sequence: CDR1 SGHRS, CDR2 YFSETQ. The CDR3 extends over 14 amino acids. The CDR3 sequence is CASSGGQIVDEQYF. The CDR3 bases are TGCGCCAGCAGCGGGGGACAGATTGTGGACGAGCAGTACTTC.

This clone was seen once. This sequence joins TRBV4-1 and TRBJ2-1; tentatively, D is TRBD1 (6 bases). The V and J ends lost 2 bases and 6 bases respectively, with 17 bases between them. This CDR3 contains 16 residues. CDR1 and CDR2 from the germline V gene are MGHRA and YSYEKL. DNA of the CDR3: TGCGCCAGCAGCCAACCCGGCCGGGACAAGTCCAATGAGCAGTTCTTC. Residues: CASSQPGRDKSNEQFF.

This rearrangement joins TRBV4-1 to TRBJ2-1; the D gene is possibly TRBD2 (5 bases). CDR3 length equals 15 residues. V was cut by 6 bases and J by 4 bases, with 16 bases left in between. The germline V gene encodes CDR1 MGHRA and CDR2 YSYEKL. CDR3 in DNA: TGCGCCAGCAGTCTAGGAGGTATAACGTACAATGAGCAGTTCTTC. It is translated as CASSLGGITYNEQFF.

This sequence joins TRBV28 and TRBJ2-7; D is perhaps TRBD1 (5 bases). Trimming pared 5 bases from V and 2 bases from J, leaving 16 bases between. CDR3 length equals 15 residues. CDR1 MDHEN and CDR2 SYDVKM come from the germline V gene. The CDR3 is CASSPFSGLTYEQYF. In nucleotides, the CDR3 is TGTGCCAGCAGTCCCTTTTCAGGGCTAACCTACGAGCAGTACTTC. Based on the CDR3 plus reference TRBV28 and TRBJ2-7, the full variable domain is DVKVTQSSRYLVKRTGEKVFLECVQDMDHENMFWYRQDPGLGLRLIYFSYDVKMKEKGDIPEGYSVSREKKERFSLILESASTNQTSMYLCASSPFSGLTYEQYFGPGTRLTVT.

V is TRBV5-1 and J is TRBJ2-3, with TRBD2 matching 8 bases. Per germline, CDR1 SGHRS and CDR2 YFSETQ. The CDR3 is made up of 15 amino acids. V was pared by 4 bases and J by 5 bases, with 9 bases of the junction left unmatched. The CDR3 is CASSKREFGKDTQYF. The DNA of the CDR3 is TGCGCCAGCAGCAAGCGGGAGTTCGGTAAAGATACGCAGTATTTT.

The chain links TRBV10-3 to TRBJ2-5; 8 nucleotides align to TRBD2. Trimming removed 2 bases from V and 2 bases from J; junction bases left unmatched: 4. The length of the CDR3 is 15 residues. The germline V gene has CDR1 ENHRY and CDR2 SYGVKD. The CDR3 loop reads CAISEIAGIQETQYF. The CDR3 coding sequence is TGTGCCATCAGTGAGATAGCGGGAATACAAGAGACCCAGTACTTC.

This chain joins TRBV28 and TRBJ2-1, with D possibly being TRBD1 (5 bases). This CDR3 region has 14 residues. Germline CDR1 reads MDHEN; CDR2 reads SYDVKM. The ends were cut back, 5 bases at V and 0 bases at J, with 8 bases in the middle. CDR3 protein: CASSQGSSYNEQFF. The CDR3 region has the DNA TGTGCCAGCAGTCAGGGCAGCTCCTACAATGAGCAGTTCTTC.

This chain uses TRBV6-5 with TRBJ1-5; 7 bases fit TRBD1. Germline V gene lookup returns CDR1 MNHEY and CDR2 SVGAGI. The length of the CDR3 is 13 residues. Trimming removed 6 bases from V and 7 bases from J; junction bases left unmatched: 6. Here the CDR3 DNA reads TGTGCCAGCAGCTCTCAGGGGGAACAGCCCCAGCATTTT. Translating gives CASSSQGEQPQHF.

The chain recombines TRBV6-1 with TRBJ1-2; 7 bases line up with TRBD1. After removal of 4 bases from V and 5 bases from J, the junction contained 13 bases not matched to a gene. CDR1 MNHNS and CDR2 SASEGT come from the germline V gene. This CDR3 is built from 16 residues. CDR3 sequence: CASSARSLGGPYGYTF. CDR3 in DNA: TGTGCCAGCAGTGCCCGATCGCTAGGGGGCCCTTATGGCTACACCTTC.

In this sample, this clone turned up once. The chain has TRBV5-6 and TRBJ1-2; 10 nucleotides match TRBD1. Germline CDR1 reads SGHDT; CDR2 reads YYEEEE. The CDR3 loop spans 14 amino acids. J was trimmed by 2 bases and V by 6 bases; bases with no gene match: 4. For the CDR3, the DNA is TGTGCCAGCATCCAGACAGGGGGCAACTATGGCTACACCTTC. This translates into CASIQTGGNYGYTF.

The V gene is TRBV10-3, the J gene TRBJ2-3; possible D gene TRBD2, 5 bases. CDR1 and CDR2 from the germline V gene are ENHRY and SYGVKD. V was clipped by 6 bases and J by 4 bases, with 14 bases between them. The CDR3 sequence is 14 residues long. The CDR3 sequence: CAIRAASQADTQYF. The CDR3 DNA sequence: TGTGCCATCAGAGCGGCTTCCCAGGCAGATACGCAGTATTTT.

The chain employs TRBV19 and TRBJ2-3; 8 bases are a match to TRBD1. V shed 6 bases, J shed 6 bases, and the junction held 11 bases outside the gene matches. CDR1 and CDR2 (germline): LNHDA, SQIVND (reference sequence). The CDR3 has 15 amino acids. The CDR3 DNA is TGTGCCAGTAGGACCGACAGGGGAAGTGGGGATACGCAGTATTTT. Translation gives CASRTDRGSGDTQYF. The full variable domain, completed using reference TRBV19 and TRBJ2-3, is DGGITQSPKYLFRKEGQNVTLSCEQNLNHDAMYWYRQDPGQGLRLIYYSQIVNDFQKGDIAEGYSVSREKKESFPLTVTSAQKNPTAFYLCASRTDRGSGDTQYFGPGTRLTVL.

This rearrangement joins TRBV18 to TRBJ1-1; no firm D call. This CDR3 spans 13 amino acids. Per germline, CDR1 KGHSH and CDR2 LQKENI. With 2 bases removed from V and 2 bases from J, the gap between germline ends came to 6 bases. The CDR3, as DNA: TGTGCCAGCTCACCAACAGCAAACACTGAAGCTTTCTTT. It yields the protein CASSPTANTEAFF. The full variable domain, its missing parts supplied by reference TRBV18 and TRBJ1-1, is NAGVMQNPRHLVRRRGQEARLRCSPMKGHSHVYWYRQLPEEGLKFMVYLQKENIIDESGMPKERFSAEFPKEGPSILRIQQVVRGDSAAYFCASSPTANTEAFFGQGTRLTVV.

This clone was detected only once. The chain links TRBV25-1 to TRBJ2-5, with TRBD2 matching over 7 bases. The V gene end was trimmed by 2 bases and the J gene end by 4 bases; junction bases not matched to a gene: 7. CDR3 length equals 15 residues. Per germline, CDR1 MGHDK and CDR2 SYGVNS. DNA of the CDR3: TGTGCCAGCAGTGAAAGGAGGTTAGCGGGAGAGACCCAGTACTTC. Encoded protein: CASSERRLAGETQYF.

This clone was detected once. The chain carries TRBV30 and TRBJ2-1, with D possibly TRBD1 on 8 matching bases. V was clipped by 0 bases and J by 7 bases, with 10 bases between them. The germline V gene encodes CDR1 GTSNPN and CDR2 SVGIG (reference sequence). CDR3 length equals 13 residues. CDR3 DNA: TGTGCCTGGAGTGTACAGGGGGGGAATGAGCAGTTCTTC. Protein sequence: CAWSVQGGNEQFF.

The chain links TRBV7-3 to TRBJ2-3; D call uncertain. This CDR3 contains 14 residues. Between the trimmed V and J ends, which lost 5 bases and 1 base, there was a span of 10 bases. Germline V CDR1 and CDR2: SGHTA, FQGTGA. DNA for the CDR3: TGTGCCAGCAGCCTCGACGCGGGCACAGATACGCAGTATTTT. Encoded protein: CASSLDAGTDTQYF. The full variable domain, rest sourced from reference TRBV7-3 and TRBJ2-3, is GAGVSQTPSNKVTEKGKYVELRCDPISGHTALYWYRQSLGQGPEFLIYFQGTGAADDSGLPNDRFFAVRPEGSVSTLKIQRTERGDSAVYLCASSLDAGTDTQYFGPGTRLTVL.

This clone was found once. The rearrangement joins TRBV19 to TRBJ2-2, with 10 bases aligning to TRBD2. CDR3 length equals 15 residues. The V gene end was trimmed by 6 bases and the J gene end by 5 bases; junction bases not matched to a gene: 6. CDR1 LNHDA and CDR2 SQIVND come from the germline V gene (reference sequence). The CDR3 reads CASSSSGSGTGELFF. CDR3 DNA: TGTGCCAGTAGCTCTAGCGGGAGCGGGACCGGGGAGCTGTTTTTT.

The chain couples TRBV28 to TRBJ1-1, with a tentative D call TRBD1 (6 bases). Trimming pared 2 bases from V and 6 bases from J, leaving 7 bases between. The CDR3 has 12 residues. Looked up from germline, CDR1 is MDHEN and CDR2 is SYDVKM. CDR3 region: CASSLRTAEAFF. The CDR3 coding sequence is TGTGCCAGCAGTTTAAGGACAGCTGAAGCTTTCTTT.